The rows below give T cell receptor beta chains drawn from one sample of a study of early T cells in non-severe SARS-CoV-2 infection. TCRdb ran MiXCR on the 5' RACE reads and lists one entry per CDR3 protein. The sample lists some 40,000 distinct CDR3 sequences, around 5% occurring once. Sequenced sample: whole blood. These receptors originate from an adult who was a healthcare worker with PCR-confirmed SARS-CoV-2 infection or an uninfected control (not recorded which). Both conserved end residues are part of each CDR3. Fields, in order: clone size, J gene, V gene, D gene, CDR3 protein, CDR3 DNA. A D gene is named only where the DNA matches it firmly. A row's size may be missing; if present it is once, few, many or a size class.

size: NA; J: TRBJ2-7; V: TRBV28; D: NA; CDR3: CASSSLSYEQYF; DNA: TGTGCCAGCAGTTCCTTGTCCTACGAGCAGTACTTC
size: many; J: TRBJ2-7; V: TRBV18; D: TRBD2; CDR3: CASSGTSGLTYEQYF; DNA: TGTGCCAGCTCCGGGACTAGCGGATTGACCTACGAGCAGTACTTC
size: many; J: TRBJ2-4; V: TRBV7-9; D: NA; CDR3: CASSLLGLNIQYF; DNA: TGTGCCAGCAGCTTACTGGGATTGAACATTCAGTACTTC
size: many; J: TRBJ2-7; V: TRBV11-3; D: TRBD2; CDR3: CASRPSGAYEQYF; DNA: TGTGCCAGCAGACCTAGCGGAGCCTACGAGCAGTACTTC
size: NA; J: TRBJ2-2; V: TRBV7-3; D: NA; CDR3: CASSLLATTGELFF; DNA: TGTGCCAGCAGCTTGCTAGCGACAACCGGGGAGCTGTTTTTT
size: NA; J: TRBJ2-1; V: TRBV28; D: TRBD2; CDR3: CASSLAGGPGNEQFF; DNA: TGTGCCAGCAGTTTAGCGGGAGGGCCTGGGAATGAGCAGTTCTTC
size: many; J: TRBJ1-1; V: TRBV29-1; D: TRBD1; CDR3: CSGTKTGSLPAFF; DNA: TGCAGCGGGACCAAGACAGGGTCCCTCCCCGCTTTCTTT
size: many; J: TRBJ1-1; V: TRBV6-6; D: NA; CDR3: CASSTREGNTEAFF; DNA: TGTGCCAGCAGTACCCGGGAGGGGAACACTGAAGCTTTCTTT
size: many; J: TRBJ2-7; V: TRBV18; D: TRBD1; CDR3: CASSPSGQGASEQYF; DNA: TGTGCCAGCTCACCCTCGGGACAGGGGGCGAGTGAGCAGTACTTC
size: many; J: TRBJ2-1; V: TRBV14; D: TRBD2; CDR3: CASSQGGWLAAYNEQFF; DNA: TGTGCCAGCAGCCAAGGGGGATGGCTAGCGGCTTACAATGAGCAGTTCTTC
size: few; J: TRBJ2-1; V: TRBV7-2; D: NA; CDR3: CASSLSTYNEQFF; DNA: TGTGCCAGCAGCTTAAGCACCTACAATGAGCAGTTCTTC
size: few; J: TRBJ1-3; V: TRBV4-1; D: NA; CDR3: CASSPPRSGGNTIYF; DNA: TGCGCCAGCAGCCCCCCAAGAAGCGGTGGAAACACCATATATTTT
size: many; J: TRBJ2-1; V: TRBV11-2; D: NA; CDR3: CASSLGRREQFF; DNA: TGTGCCAGCAGCTTAGGACGTAGAGAGCAGTTCTTC
size: many; J: TRBJ2-3; V: TRBV5-1; D: TRBD2; CDR3: CASSLPLAGSTDTQYF; DNA: TGCGCCAGCAGCTTGCCCCTAGCGGGGTCCACAGATACGCAGTATTTT
size: many; J: TRBJ1-5; V: TRBV6-1; D: NA; CDR3: CASSEQDSNQPQHF; DNA: TGTGCCAGCAGTGAACAGGATAGCAATCAGCCCCAGCATTTT
size: NA; J: TRBJ2-3; V: TRBV20-1; D: TRBD2; CDR3: CSASGRMSTDTQYF; DNA: TGCAGTGCTAGCGGGAGGATGTCAACAGATACGCAGTATTTT
size: few; J: TRBJ2-7; V: TRBV3-1; D: NA; CDR3: CASTPGSPWGEQYF; DNA: TGTGCCAGCACCCCGGGATCACCATGGGGCGAGCAGTACTTC
size: many; J: TRBJ1-1; V: TRBV5-1; D: NA; CDR3: CASSLVGDTEAFF; DNA: TGCGCCAGCAGCTTGGTGGGGGACACTGAAGCTTTCTTT
size: NA; J: TRBJ1-1; V: TRBV12-3/TRBV12-4; D: NA; CDR3: CASSFGQANTEAFF; DNA: TGTGCCAGCAGTTTCGGGCAGGCGAACACTGAAGCTTTCTTT
size: many; J: TRBJ2-1; V: TRBV7-2; D: NA; CDR3: CASRNTGANEQFF; DNA: TGTGCCAGCAGGAACACGGGAGCGAATGAGCAGTTCTTC
size: many; J: TRBJ1-1; V: TRBV27; D: TRBD1; CDR3: CASSLFPGQGNTEAFF; DNA: TGTGCCAGCAGTTTATTTCCGGGACAGGGGAACACTGAAGCTTTCTTT
size: few; J: TRBJ2-7; V: TRBV6-2/TRBV6-3; D: NA; CDR3: CASKGLGVEQYF; DNA: TGTGCCAGCAAGGGTCTAGGCGTCGAGCAGTACTTC
size: many; J: TRBJ2-7; V: TRBV5-4; D: TRBD2; CDR3: CASSPVRTSGSEQYF; DNA: TGTGCCAGCAGCCCGGTTCGGACTAGCGGGAGCGAGCAGTACTTC
size: many; J: TRBJ1-4; V: TRBV29-1; D: TRBD1; CDR3: CSVGGGSNEKLFF; DNA: TGCAGCGTTGGAGGGGGCTCTAATGAAAAACTGTTTTTT
size: many; J: TRBJ1-1; V: TRBV20-1; D: NA; CDR3: CSAPAGSNTEAFF; DNA: TGCAGTGCCCCAGCCGGGTCGAACACTGAAGCTTTCTTT
size: many; J: TRBJ2-3; V: TRBV12-3/TRBV12-4; D: NA; CDR3: CASSFRTGNRGTDTQYF; DNA: TGTGCCAGCAGTTTTCGTACAGGAAACCGGGGAACAGATACGCAGTATTTT
size: many; J: TRBJ1-1; V: TRBV7-2; D: NA; CDR3: CASSAQGFNTEAFF; DNA: TGTGCCAGCAGCGCCCAAGGTTTCAACACTGAAGCTTTCTTT
size: few; J: TRBJ1-2; V: TRBV12-3/TRBV12-4; D: NA; CDR3: CASSLAVGGIYGYTF; DNA: TGTGCCAGCAGTTTAGCTGTTGGGGGTATCTATGGCTACACCTTC
size: NA; J: TRBJ1-2; V: TRBV6-2/TRBV6-3; D: NA; CDR3: CASRGTIGQYYGYTF; DNA: TGTGCCAGCAGGGGGACCATCGGACAGTACTATGGCTACACCTTC
size: few; J: TRBJ2-4; V: TRBV28; D: NA; CDR3: CASSPLGQGHNIQYF; DNA: TGTGCCAGCAGTCCGCTGGGGCAGGGTCACAACATTCAGTACTTC
size: NA; J: TRBJ2-1; V: TRBV12-5; D: NA; CDR3: CASGLRDTRREQFF; DNA: TGTGCTAGTGGTTTGCGGGACACTAGGAGGGAGCAGTTCTTC
size: NA; J: TRBJ2-1; V: TRBV7-9; D: NA; CDR3: CASSRTGVAVGEQFF; DNA: TGTGCCAGCAGCCGAACCGGGGTAGCAGTTGGTGAGCAGTTCTTC